This T cell receptor beta chain originates from a study of Ad26.COV2.S vaccination and SARS-CoV-2 variants. Study results and caveats: Vaccine recipients posted higher spike-specific TCR breadth than their placebo counterparts.

As to this clone: Its antigen is still unknown. Other DNA sequences within the sample encode an identical CDR3.

As to treatment: some 20 received Ad26.COV2.S at low or high dose, single or two shots; several received placebo; per-sample allocation not given. Day 63 following the first vaccine or placebo injection was when the samples were taken. Profiled with immunoSEQ multiplex PCR; TCRdb holds only in-frame clones, not every one. The repertoire holds a few hundred thousand clones, with over 75% as singletons. The V gene lost 0 bases and the J gene lost 4 bases, with 7 bases spanning the gap. Germline V gene data show CDR1 as GTSNPN and CDR2 as SVGIG (reference sequence). The CDR3 covers 12 residues. The TCR was taken from a person aged 18-60 years who received the Ad26.COV2.S COVID-19 vaccine or a placebo. The material sequenced was peripheral blood, taken in a trial of Ad26.COV2.S vaccine versus placebo. This rearrangement joins TRBV30 to TRBJ2-7, with a weak D call TRBD1 (6 bases). DNA of the CDR3: TGTGCCTGGAGTGTACAGGGATACGAGCAGTACTTC. Residues: CAWSVQGYEQYF.